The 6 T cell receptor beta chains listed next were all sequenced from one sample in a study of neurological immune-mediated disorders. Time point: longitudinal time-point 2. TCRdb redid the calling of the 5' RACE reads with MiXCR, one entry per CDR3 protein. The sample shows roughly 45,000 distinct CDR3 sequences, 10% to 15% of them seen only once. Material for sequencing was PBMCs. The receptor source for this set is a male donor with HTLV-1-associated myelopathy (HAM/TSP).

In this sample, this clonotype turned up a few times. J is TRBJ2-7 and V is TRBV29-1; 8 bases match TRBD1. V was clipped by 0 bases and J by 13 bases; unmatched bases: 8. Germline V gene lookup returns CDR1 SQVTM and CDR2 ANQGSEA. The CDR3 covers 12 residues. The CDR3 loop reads CSVEEGDRREYF. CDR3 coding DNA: TGCAGCGTTGAAGAAGGGGACAGGCGGGAATACTTC.

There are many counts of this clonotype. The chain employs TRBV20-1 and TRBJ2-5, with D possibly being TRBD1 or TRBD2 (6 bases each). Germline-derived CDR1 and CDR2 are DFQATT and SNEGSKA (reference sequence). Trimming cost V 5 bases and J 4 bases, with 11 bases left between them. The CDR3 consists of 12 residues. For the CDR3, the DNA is TGCAGTGCTCCAAGGGGGGTAGAGACCCAGTACTTC. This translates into CSAPRGVETQYF.

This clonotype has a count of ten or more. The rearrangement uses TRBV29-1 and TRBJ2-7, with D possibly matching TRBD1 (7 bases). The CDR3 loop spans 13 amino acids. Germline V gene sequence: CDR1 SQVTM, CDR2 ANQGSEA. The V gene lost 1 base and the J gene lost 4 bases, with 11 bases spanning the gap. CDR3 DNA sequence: TGCAGCGTTGAAGGGAGGGGGCGGTACGAGCAGTACTTC. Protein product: CSVEGRGRYEQYF.

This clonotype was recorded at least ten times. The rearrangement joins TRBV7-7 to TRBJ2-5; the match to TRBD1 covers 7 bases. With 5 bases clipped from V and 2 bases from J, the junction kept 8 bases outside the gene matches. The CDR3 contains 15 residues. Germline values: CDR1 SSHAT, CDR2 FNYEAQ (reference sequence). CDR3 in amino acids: CASSEGAERQETQYF. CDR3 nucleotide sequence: TGTGCCAGCAGCGAGGGGGCCGAGAGGCAAGAGACCCAGTACTTC.

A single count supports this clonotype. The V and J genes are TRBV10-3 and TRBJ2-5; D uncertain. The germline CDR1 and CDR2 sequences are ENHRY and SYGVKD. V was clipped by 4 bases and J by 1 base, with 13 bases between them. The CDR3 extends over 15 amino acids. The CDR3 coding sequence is TGTGCCATCAGTGCCACGGCAGAGTCCCAAGAGACCCAGTACTTC. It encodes CAISATAESQETQYF.

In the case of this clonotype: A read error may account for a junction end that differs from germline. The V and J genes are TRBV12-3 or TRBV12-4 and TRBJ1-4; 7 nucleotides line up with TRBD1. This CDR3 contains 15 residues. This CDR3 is CASSTAGGRGKKLSF. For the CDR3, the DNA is TGTGCCAGCAGTACCGCAGGGGGGAGAGGTAAAAAACTGTCTTTT.